Presented here are 21 T cell receptor beta chains from one specimen sequenced in a study of T-cell reconstitution after alpha-beta-depleted transplantation in children. A library of TCRbeta sequences, prepared with unique molecular identifiers, was generated. MiXCR, applied by TCRdb to the PCR reads, yields one record per CDR3 protein. The sample holds around 380,000 distinct CDR3 sequences, roughly a tenth seen once. The sample here was PBMCs from the stem cell graft donor, taken from the stem cell graft. All receptors come from a human donor who donated a stem cell graft to a child with acute myeloid leukemia.

In nucleotides, the CDR3 is TGCAGTGCTAGAGGGCTACAGGGATATTATCAGCCCCAGCATTTT. Translated, it gives CSARGLQGYYQPQHF. The chain recombines TRBV20-1 with TRBJ1-5, with D maybe TRBD1 (6 bases). Germline CDR1 DFQATT, CDR2 SNEGSKA (reference sequence). The CDR3 is made up of 15 amino acids. Trimming shortened V by 1 base and J by 5 bases, and 15 bases separated the two germline ends.

This clonotype was observed many times. The chain recombines TRBV29-1 with TRBJ1-1; D is possibly TRBD1 (6 bases). With 7 bases removed from V and 4 bases from J, the gap between germline ends came to 16 bases. This CDR3 region has 13 residues. Germline lookup yields CDR1 SQVTM and CDR2 ANQGSEA. CDR3 loop: CSATQGRGTEAFF. CDR3 in DNA: TGCAGCGCAACACAGGGTAGGGGCACTGAAGCTTTCTTT. The complete variable domain, with remaining parts taken from reference TRBV29-1 and TRBJ1-1, reads SAVISQKPSRDICQRGTSLTIQCQVDSQVTMMFWYRQQPGQSLTLIATANQGSEATYESGFVIDKFPISRPNLTFSTLTVSNMSPEDSSIYLCSATQGRGTEAFFGQGTRLTVV.

The J gene is TRBJ2-1, the V gene TRBV7-8, with TRBD1 identical over 9 bases. This CDR3 has 14 residues. CDR1 SGHVS and CDR2 FQNEAQ come from the germline V gene. V gave up 5 bases and J gave up 10 bases; unmatched junction bases: 9. CDR3 loop: CASSRDRVMGEQFF. The CDR3 DNA reads TGTGCCAGCAGCCGGGACAGGGTCATGGGGGAGCAGTTCTTC.

This clonotype has more than one count but fewer than ten. The chain links TRBV6-2 or TRBV6-3 to TRBJ2-2; the D is unclear. Germline assignment: CDR1 MNHEY and CDR2 SVGEGT. Trimming shortened V by 3 bases and J by 4 bases, and 3 bases separated the two germline ends. CDR3 length: 12 residues. CDR3 sequence: CASSYTTGELFF. The DNA of the CDR3 is TGTGCCAGCAGTTATACCACCGGGGAGCTGTTTTTT.

The rearrangement uses TRBV6-1 and TRBJ2-7, with a weak D call TRBD2 (6 bases). Germline V gives CDR1 MNHNS, CDR2 SASEGT. This CDR3 comprises 14 residues. Trimming took off 1 base at V and 2 bases at J, with 9 bases between the two ends. The CDR3 region has the DNA TGTGCCAGCAGTGAAGATGGGGGGACCTACGAGCAGTACGTC. It encodes CASSEDGGTYEQYV.

The gene calls are TRBV5-1 and TRBJ2-3; D may be TRBD2 (6 bases). Deletions cut 4 bases from V and 0 bases from J, with 21 bases between. Germline loops: CDR1 SGHRS, CDR2 YFSETQ. There are 18 residues in the CDR3. CDR3 sequence reads: CASSPLPSGTQSTDTQYF. The CDR3 DNA sequence: TGCGCCAGCAGCCCGCTACCCTCCGGGACTCAAAGCACAGATACGCAGTATTTT.

This clonotype came up many times. The chain recombines TRBV12-3 or TRBV12-4 with TRBJ2-2, with 7 nucleotides matching TRBD1. Unmatched junction bases numbered 8, after V lost 5 bases and J lost 5 bases. The CDR3 is made up of 15 amino acids. CDR3 sequence: CASSVTQGWTGELFF. In nucleotides, the CDR3 is TGTGCCAGCAGTGTTACACAGGGGTGGACCGGGGAGCTGTTTTTT.

This rearrangement joins TRBV20-1 to TRBJ1-4; D is possibly TRBD1 (5 bases). Per germline, CDR1 DFQATT and CDR2 SNEGSKA (reference sequence). This CDR3 contains 15 residues. The V and J ends lost 0 bases and 8 bases respectively, with 16 bases between them. The CDR3 protein is CSARDHGQGGEKLFF. Written as DNA, the CDR3 is TGCAGTGCTAGAGATCATGGGCAGGGAGGCGAAAAACTGTTTTTT.

This chain joins TRBV7-9 and TRBJ1-2, with D possibly being TRBD1 (5 bases). The CDR3 has 12 amino acids. The germline V and J ends were trimmed by 3 bases and 7 bases, with 9 bases remaining between them. CDR1 is SEHNR, CDR2 FQNEAQ, per germline (reference sequence). The CDR3 sequence: CASSLRGGGYTF. CDR3 DNA: TGTGCCAGCAGCTTGAGGGGCGGTGGCTACACCTTC.

There are many counts of this clonotype. The V gene is TRBV12-3 or TRBV12-4, the J gene TRBJ2-3, with unresolved D. The V end was cut by 5 bases, the J end by 5 bases, with 2 bases between. CDR3 length: 10 amino acids. The CDR3 spells CASSRDTQYF. In nucleotides, the CDR3 is TGTGCCAGCAGTCGAGATACGCAGTATTTT.

This chain connects TRBV7-9 to TRBJ2-5; D may correspond to TRBD1 or TRBD2 (7 bases each). Germline lookup yields CDR1 SEHNR and CDR2 FQNEAQ (reference sequence). V shed 5 bases and J shed 9 bases, with 16 bases lying between them. CDR3 length: 13 residues. CDR3 in amino acids: CASSRPGGVSQYF. In nucleotides, the CDR3 is TGTGCCAGCAGCCGGCCAGGGGGGGTGTCCCAGTACTTC.

The J gene is TRBJ2-7, the V gene TRBV15; 7 nucleotides match TRBD2. V was pared by 0 bases and J by 7 bases, with 3 bases of the junction left unmatched. CDR1 is LNHNV and CDR2 is YYDKDF in the germline V gene (reference sequence). The CDR3 sequence is 13 residues long. The CDR3 region has the DNA TGTGCCACCAGCAGAGATAGGACTAGGGAGCAGTACGTC. Residues: CATSRDRTREQYV.

The genes are TRBV7-6 and TRBJ2-6; the D is unclear. The CDR3 totals 14 residues. Germline V CDR1 and CDR2: SGHVS, FNYEAQ. V gave up 5 bases and J gave up 0 bases, with 5 bases separating them. The CDR3 DNA sequence: TGTGCCAGCAGCGAAATCTCTGGGGCCAACGTCCTGACTTTC. It specifies CASSEISGANVLTF.

This clonotype was counted only a few times. The J gene is TRBJ1-2, the V gene TRBV20-1; tentative D call: TRBD1 (6 bases). Germline V gene data show CDR1 as DFQATT and CDR2 as SNEGSKA (reference sequence). The CDR3 covers 15 residues. Trimming took 0 bases from V and 4 from J, leaving 15 bases between them. The CDR3 region has the DNA TGCAGTGCTAGAGATCAGCGGGTCAGGGGCTATGGCTACACCTTC. This codes for CSARDQRVRGYGYTF.

This clonotype showed up just a few times. V and J are TRBV7-9 and TRBJ2-2, with D unclear. The V gene's germline CDR1 is SEHNR and CDR2 FQNEAQ (reference sequence). Deletions cut 5 bases from V and 0 bases from J, with 7 bases between. The CDR3 is 14 residues long. The chain's CDR3 is CASSRSTNTGELFF. CDR3 in DNA: TGTGCCAGCAGCAGGAGCACGAACACCGGGGAGCTGTTTTTT.

The rearrangement uses TRBV6-1 and TRBJ2-5; possibly TRBD2 for D (7 bases). This CDR3 has 15 amino acids. Trimming took 6 bases from V and 4 from J, leaving 18 bases between them. Germline V gene data show CDR1 as MNHNS and CDR2 as SASEGT. CDR3 amino acids: CASSQRGGPGETQYF. The DNA of the CDR3 is TGTGCCAGCAGCCAGAGGGGGGGGCCTGGAGAGACCCAGTACTTC.

This clonotype was seen only a few times. This sequence joins TRBV29-1 and TRBJ1-4; D not certain. Trimming took off 4 bases at V and 0 bases at J, with 9 bases between the two ends. The CDR3 consists of 14 residues. Germline V gene data show CDR1 as SQVTM and CDR2 as ANQGSEA. The CDR3 DNA reads as TGCAGCGTTGTTATCTACGCAACTAATGAAAAACTGTTTTTT. Translation: CSVVIYATNEKLFF.

Ten or more counts support this clonotype. This sequence joins TRBV7-9 and TRBJ2-5, with 7 bases lining up with TRBD2. Germline V gene sequence: CDR1 SEHNR, CDR2 FQNEAQ (reference sequence). This CDR3 has 14 residues. Unmatched junction bases numbered 5, after V lost 2 bases and J lost 5 bases. The CDR3 region has the DNA TGTGCCAGCAGCTTAATGGCGGGAGTTGAGACCCAGTACTTC. Its translation: CASSLMAGVETQYF.

This clonotype was picked up a small number of times. V and J are TRBV6-1 and TRBJ2-7; 7 bases align to TRBD1. The trim removed 4 bases at V and 7 bases at J, leaving 10 bases unmatched. Germline CDR1 is MNHNS and CDR2 is SASEGT. The CDR3 sequence is 14 residues long. The CDR3 sequence: CASSARQGVGEQYV. In nucleotides, the CDR3 is TGTGCCAGCAGTGCCCGACAGGGTGTAGGGGAGCAGTACGTC.

The V gene is TRBV10-3, the J gene TRBJ2-7, with 15 bases lining up with TRBD2. The CDR3 consists of 15 residues. Losses at the gene ends were 6 bases for V and 6 bases for J; bases not matched to a gene: 6. CDR1 ENHRY and CDR2 SYGVKD come from the germline V gene. In DNA, the CDR3 is TGTGCCATCAGCGGACTAGCGGGAGGGCCGGGCGAGCAGTACTTC. Its translation is CAISGLAGGPGEQYF.

This clonotype was observed a handful of times. The gene calls are TRBV3-1 and TRBJ2-4; maybe TRBD1 (5 bases). The CDR3 covers 15 residues. Trimming cost V 0 bases and J 12 bases, with 18 bases left between them. CDR1 and CDR2 from the germline V gene are LGHDT and YNNKEL (reference sequence). The CDR3 DNA follows: TGTGCCAGCAGCCAAGATTTAGGGCAGGGAAGACCTCAGTACTTC. Translating it yields CASSQDLGQGRPQYF.